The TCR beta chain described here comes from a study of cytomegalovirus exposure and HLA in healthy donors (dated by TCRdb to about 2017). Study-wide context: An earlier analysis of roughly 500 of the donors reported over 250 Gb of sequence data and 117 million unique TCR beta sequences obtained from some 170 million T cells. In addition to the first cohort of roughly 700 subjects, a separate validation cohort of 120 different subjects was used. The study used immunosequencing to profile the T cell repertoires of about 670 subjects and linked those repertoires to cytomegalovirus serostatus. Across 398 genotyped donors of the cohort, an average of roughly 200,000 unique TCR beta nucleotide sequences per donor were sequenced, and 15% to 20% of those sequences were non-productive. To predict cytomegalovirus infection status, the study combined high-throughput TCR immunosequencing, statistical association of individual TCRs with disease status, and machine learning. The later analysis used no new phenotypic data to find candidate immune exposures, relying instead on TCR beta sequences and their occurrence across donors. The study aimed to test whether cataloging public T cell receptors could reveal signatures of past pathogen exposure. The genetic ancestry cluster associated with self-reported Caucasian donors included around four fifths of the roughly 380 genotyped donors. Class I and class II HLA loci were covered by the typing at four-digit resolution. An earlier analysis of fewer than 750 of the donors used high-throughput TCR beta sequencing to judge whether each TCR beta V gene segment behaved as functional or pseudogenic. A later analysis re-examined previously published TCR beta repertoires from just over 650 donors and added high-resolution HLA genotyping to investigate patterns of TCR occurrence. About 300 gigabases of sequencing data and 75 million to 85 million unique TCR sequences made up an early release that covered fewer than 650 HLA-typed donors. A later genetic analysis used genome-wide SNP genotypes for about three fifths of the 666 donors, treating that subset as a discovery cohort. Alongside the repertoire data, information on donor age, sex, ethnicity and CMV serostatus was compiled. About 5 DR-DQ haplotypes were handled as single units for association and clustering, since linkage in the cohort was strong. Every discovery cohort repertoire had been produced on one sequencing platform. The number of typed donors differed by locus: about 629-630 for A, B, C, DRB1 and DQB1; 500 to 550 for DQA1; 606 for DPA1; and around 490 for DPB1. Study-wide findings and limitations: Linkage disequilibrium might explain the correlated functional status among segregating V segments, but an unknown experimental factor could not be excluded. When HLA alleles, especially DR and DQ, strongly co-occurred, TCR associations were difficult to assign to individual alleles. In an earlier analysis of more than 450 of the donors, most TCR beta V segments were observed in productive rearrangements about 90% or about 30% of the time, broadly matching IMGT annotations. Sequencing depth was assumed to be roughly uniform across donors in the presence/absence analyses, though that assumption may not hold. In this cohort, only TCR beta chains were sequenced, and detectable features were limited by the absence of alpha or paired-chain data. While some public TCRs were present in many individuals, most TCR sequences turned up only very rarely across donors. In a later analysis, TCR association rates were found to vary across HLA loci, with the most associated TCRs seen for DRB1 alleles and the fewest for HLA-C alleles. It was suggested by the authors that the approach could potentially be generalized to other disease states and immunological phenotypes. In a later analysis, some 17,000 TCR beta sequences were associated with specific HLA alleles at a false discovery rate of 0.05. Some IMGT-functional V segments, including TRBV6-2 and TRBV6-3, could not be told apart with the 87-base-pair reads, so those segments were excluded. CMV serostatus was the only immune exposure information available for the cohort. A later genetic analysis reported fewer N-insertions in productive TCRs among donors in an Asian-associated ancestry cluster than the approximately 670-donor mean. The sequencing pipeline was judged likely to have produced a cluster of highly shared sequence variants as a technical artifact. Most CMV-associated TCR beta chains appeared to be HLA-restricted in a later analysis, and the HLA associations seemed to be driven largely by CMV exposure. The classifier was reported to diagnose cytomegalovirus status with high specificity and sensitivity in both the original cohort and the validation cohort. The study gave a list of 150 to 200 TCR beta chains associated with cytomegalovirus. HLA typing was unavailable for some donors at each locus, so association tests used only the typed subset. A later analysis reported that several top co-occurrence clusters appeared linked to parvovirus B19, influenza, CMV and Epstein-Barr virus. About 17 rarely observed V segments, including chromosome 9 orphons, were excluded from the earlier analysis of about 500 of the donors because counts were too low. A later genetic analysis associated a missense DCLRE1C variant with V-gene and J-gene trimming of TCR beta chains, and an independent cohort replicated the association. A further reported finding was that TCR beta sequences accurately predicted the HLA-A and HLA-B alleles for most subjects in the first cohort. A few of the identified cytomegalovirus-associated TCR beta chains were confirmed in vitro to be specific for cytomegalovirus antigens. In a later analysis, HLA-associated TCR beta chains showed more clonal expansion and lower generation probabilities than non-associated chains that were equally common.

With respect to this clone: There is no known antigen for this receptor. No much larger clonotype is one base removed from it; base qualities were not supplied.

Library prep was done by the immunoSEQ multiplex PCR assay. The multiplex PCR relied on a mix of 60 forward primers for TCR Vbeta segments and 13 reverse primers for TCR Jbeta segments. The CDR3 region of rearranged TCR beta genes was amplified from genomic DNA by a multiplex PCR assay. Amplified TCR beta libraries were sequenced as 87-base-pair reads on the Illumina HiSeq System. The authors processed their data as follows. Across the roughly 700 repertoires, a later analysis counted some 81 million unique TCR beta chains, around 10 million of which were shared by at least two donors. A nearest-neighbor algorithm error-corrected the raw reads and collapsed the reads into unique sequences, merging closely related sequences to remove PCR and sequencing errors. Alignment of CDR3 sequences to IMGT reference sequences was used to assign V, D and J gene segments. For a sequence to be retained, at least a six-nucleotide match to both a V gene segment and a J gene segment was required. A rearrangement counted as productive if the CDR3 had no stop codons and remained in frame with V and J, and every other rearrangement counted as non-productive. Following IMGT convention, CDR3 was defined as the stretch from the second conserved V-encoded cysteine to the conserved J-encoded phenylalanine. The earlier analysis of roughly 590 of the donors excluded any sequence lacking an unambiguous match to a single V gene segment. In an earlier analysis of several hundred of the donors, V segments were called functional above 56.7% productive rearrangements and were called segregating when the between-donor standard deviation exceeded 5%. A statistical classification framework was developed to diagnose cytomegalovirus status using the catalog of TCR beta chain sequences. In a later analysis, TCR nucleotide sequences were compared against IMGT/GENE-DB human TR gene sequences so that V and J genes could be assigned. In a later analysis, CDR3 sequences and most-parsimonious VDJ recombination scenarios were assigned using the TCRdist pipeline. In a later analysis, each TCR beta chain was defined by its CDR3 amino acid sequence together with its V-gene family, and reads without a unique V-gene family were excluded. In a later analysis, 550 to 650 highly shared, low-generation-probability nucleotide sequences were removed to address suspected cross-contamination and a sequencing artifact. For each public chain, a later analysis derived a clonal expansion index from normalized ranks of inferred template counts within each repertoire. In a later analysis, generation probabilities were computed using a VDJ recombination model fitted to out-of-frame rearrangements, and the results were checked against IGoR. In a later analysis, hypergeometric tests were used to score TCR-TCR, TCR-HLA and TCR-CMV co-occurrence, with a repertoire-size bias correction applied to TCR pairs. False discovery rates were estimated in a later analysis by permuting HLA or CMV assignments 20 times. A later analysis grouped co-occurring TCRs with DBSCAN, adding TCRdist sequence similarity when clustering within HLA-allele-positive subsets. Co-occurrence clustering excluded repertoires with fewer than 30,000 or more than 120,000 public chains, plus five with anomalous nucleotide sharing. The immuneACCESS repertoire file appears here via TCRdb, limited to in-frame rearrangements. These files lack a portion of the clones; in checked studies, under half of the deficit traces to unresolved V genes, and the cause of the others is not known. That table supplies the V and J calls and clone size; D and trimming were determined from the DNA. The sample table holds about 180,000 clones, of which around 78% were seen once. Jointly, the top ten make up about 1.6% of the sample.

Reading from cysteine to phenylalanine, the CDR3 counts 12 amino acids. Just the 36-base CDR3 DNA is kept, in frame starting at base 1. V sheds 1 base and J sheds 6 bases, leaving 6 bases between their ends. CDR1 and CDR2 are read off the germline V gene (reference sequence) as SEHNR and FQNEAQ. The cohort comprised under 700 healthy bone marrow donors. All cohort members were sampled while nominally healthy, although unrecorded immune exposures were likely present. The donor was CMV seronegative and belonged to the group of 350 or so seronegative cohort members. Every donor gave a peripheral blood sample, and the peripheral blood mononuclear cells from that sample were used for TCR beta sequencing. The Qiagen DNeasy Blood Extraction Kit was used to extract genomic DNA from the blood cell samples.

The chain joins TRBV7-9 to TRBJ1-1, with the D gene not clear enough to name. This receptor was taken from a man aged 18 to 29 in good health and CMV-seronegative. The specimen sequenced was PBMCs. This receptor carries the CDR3 CASSLESPEAFF. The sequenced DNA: TGTGCCAGCAGCTTAGAATCTCCTGAAGCTTTCTTT.